This T cell receptor beta chain was sequenced for a study of tumor-infiltrating lymphocytes in primary liver carcinoma (dated by TCRdb to 2017 to 2019). With respect to the entire study: The five patients, three men and two women aged 30 to 69 years, had hepatocellular carcinoma (four) or combined HCC and intrahepatic cholangiocarcinoma (one). The five patients had tumors of stage T1-T3 N0M0, with maximum diameters ranging from about 4.2 to 10 cm. Roughly 3.5 to 7.13 million productive TCRbeta reads were obtained per sample, and no significant difference in read depth was found between tissue types. For each liver tumor, the study sampled five regions along with adjacent normal tissue and blood, and applied TCRbeta repertoire sequencing, expression microarrays and whole-exome sequencing. A total of some 35 specimens from 5 patients underwent TCRbeta repertoire sequencing, comprising 25 or so tumor regions, 5 adjacent noncancerous liver tissues and 5 peripheral blood samples. The 20 to 30 tumor region samples were profiled with Agilent mRNA microarrays so that TCRbeta repertoire diversity could be related to the local molecular phenotype. Repertoires from technical replicates were highly reproducible, with mean shared-clone rates roughly 0.87 and correlation coefficients above 0.98.

Results and caveats for the whole study, not just this receptor: Because sequencing covered only the TCR beta chain and unpaired alpha chains were not captured, true repertoire diversity is likely underestimated. Pairs of tumor regions showed greater repertoire overlap (mean roughly 36%) than tumor-adjacent pairs (approximately 17%) or tumor-blood pairs (approximately 15%), which is consistent with antigen-driven expansion. The top 250 clones accounted for a significantly greater share of the repertoire in tumors than in blood (p = 0.039). With just five patients in the study, the authors point out that the findings should be validated in a larger study. Bulk unsorted samples precluded comparing CD4+ and CD8+ T cell repertoires. Only about 7-25% of top clones were found in all five regions of a tumor, suggesting spatial heterogeneity of tumor-infiltrating T cells.

TCRbeta-specific cDNA was reverse-transcribed from 500 to 550 ng total RNA using a constant-region primer and ProtoScript II reverse transcriptase. The TCRbeta libraries were prepared through three rounds of nested multiplex PCR following a slightly modified ARM-PCR procedure. The first two PCR rounds used multiplex TRBV1-TRBV30 forward primers with a Cbeta reverse primer, each for about 10 cycles. Sample barcodes and Illumina adapters were added in a final 25-cycle PCR using Deep VentR polymerase. Before sequencing, amplicons of 200-500 bp were purified from gel using a QIAquick gel extraction kit. The TCRbeta amplicons were sequenced with 250-bp paired-end reads on an Illumina HiSeq 2500. Concerning the study's data processing: Reads were quality-trimmed with Trimmomatic v0.33, and paired reads were merged with FLASH v1.2.11 to recover full CDR3 sequences. V, D and J germline segments were assigned to the rearranged TCRbeta sequences using MiGEC v1.2.1b. Clonotype statistics, along with Shannon-Wiener diversity indices, were calculated using VDJtools v1.0.0. To reduce sampling bias, subsequent analyses other than the diversity analysis used only the 250 most abundant clonotypes in each sample. In-frame beta chains were kept once TCRdb had trimmed the public reads at Q25 with fastp and called clones with MiXCR. Entries are consolidated by CDR3 protein sequence, retaining the most common genes and DNA. V and J calls and clone size were set by TCRdb, not the authors. This sample gives approximately 22,000 distinct CDR3 sequences in total; roughly 70% of them show up just once. The ten largest clones capture 41% of the sample.

Total RNA and DNA were co-extracted without cell sorting from around 20-30 mg of bulk tissue using the AllPrep DNA/RNA mini kit. Between November 2015 and 2016, 4 or 5 patients in China with histopathologically diagnosed primary liver carcinoma had surgical resection. At the time of sampling, the patients were treatment-naive and had chronic HBV infection. Five spatially separated regions were sampled from each tumor: the superior, inferior, left-lateral and right-lateral poles, plus the tumor centre. Histological examination found more than 80% viable tumor cells in every tumor sample. Fresh tumor and adjacent tissue pieces were bisected; one half was stored in RNAlater at -80°C, the other sent for histology. From its cysteine to its phenylalanine, the CDR3 spans 14 amino acids. Of the read, only the CDR3 DNA is kept; its 42 bases are in frame from base 1. For CDR1 and CDR2, the germline V gene lists SGHNT and YENEEA. Cut back by 0 bases and 0 bases, the V and J ends lie 3 bases apart.

The table lists this clonotype with many counts. The antigen this receptor binds is unknown. No base quality information exists; no much larger clone differs at one position. This clonotype was obtained from a man aged 35 to 55 with primary liver carcinoma and hepatitis B virus infection. The sequenced material came from liver tumor tissue from sampling region 1. The cell subset or site tag for this specimen amounts to: tumor region T1, superior pole. Recombination connected TRBV11-3 to TRBJ2-1; there is no confident call for the D gene. The CDR3 has the sequence CASSLDSSYNEQFF. In nucleotide form, the sequence is TGTGCCAGCAGCTTAGACAGCTCCTACAATGAGCAGTTCTTC.